This is a list of T cell receptor beta chains from one sample in a study of monozygotic twins with inflammatory bowel disease. TCRdb reanalyzed the 5' RACE reads, giving one entry per CDR3 protein sequence and no DNA. This repertoire includes over 100,000 distinct CDR3 sequences. Sequencing used blood. These TCRs come from a human donor with ulcerative colitis or Crohn's disease, or a healthy co-twin of an affected twin (not recorded which). CDR3s include the opening cysteine and the closing phenylalanine or tryptophan. Fields, in order: J gene, V gene, CDR3 protein.

TRBJ2-5 TRBV14 CASSQGRLISNPKETQYF
TRBJ2-1 TRBV5-1 CASSLVGQHNEQFF
TRBJ2-1 TRBV7-9 CASSLWGQGVKFF
TRBJ2-3 TRBV7-3 CASSPRGSGRGTDTQYF
TRBJ2-5 TRBV4-1 CASSQGLGHTQETQYF
TRBJ1-1 TRBV5-1 CASSLVGIPGQGRIVGNTEAFF
TRBJ2-7 TRBV19 CASSFGGAYEQYF
TRBJ2-1 TRBV13 CASSPPSQSSYNEQFF
TRBJ1-2 TRBV18 CASSPSEGGYTF
TRBJ1-1 TRBV29-1 CSVVDRPMNTEAFF
TRBJ1-1 TRBV5-1 CASSQTTGGTGRGTEAFF
TRBJ1-1 TRBV27 CASKTGNTEAFF
TRBJ2-5 TRBV9 CASSIAPTDQETQYF
TRBJ2-5 TRBV7-9 CASSPLGQAIGETQYF
TRBJ1-4 TRBV5-4 CASSSTGEGEKLFF
TRBJ2-6 TRBV24-1 CATSDPKTGDSGANVLTF
TRBJ2-1 TRBV7-2 CASSLAGALYNEQFF
TRBJ2-3 TRBV2 CASTEGGVPTDTQYF
TRBJ2-1 TRBV12-3/TRBV12-4 CASSSDLSGSGNNEQFF
TRBJ1-1 TRBV11-2 CASRLDRDVTEAFF
TRBJ2-3 TRBV18 CASSPSGRVTDTQYF
TRBJ2-1 TRBV7-2 CASSPYGLADEGEEQFF
TRBJ1-2 TRBV27 CASSLWQGYGYTF
TRBJ1-4 TRBV20-1 CSASETGRTNEKLFF
TRBJ2-3 TRBV6-1 CASSEYGADTQYF
TRBJ2-2 TRBV12-3/TRBV12-4 CASTSTGRSGSCFF
TRBJ1-2 TRBV18 CPSSETGRDYGYTF
TRBJ1-5 TRBV2 CASKNLQGGDQPQHF
TRBJ2-3 TRBV27 CASSKQGPVGTDTQYF
TRBJ1-2 TRBV6-1 CASSEMANSDYGYTF
TRBJ2-7 TRBV5-6 CASSLGAEGYEQYF
TRBJ1-1 TRBV11-3 CASSFSGGNTEAFF
TRBJ1-5 TRBV24-1 CATSDSWTHQPQHF
TRBJ1-5 TRBV3-1 CASSQDPRGRLGNQPQHF
TRBJ1-1 TRBV20-1 CSAPRPDRNTEAFF
TRBJ1-4 TRBV18 CASSPPEDIKKLFF
TRBJ1-6 TRBV12-3/TRBV12-4 CASSLAFGNSPLHF
TRBJ1-2 TRBV19 CASSRGQGLGYTF
TRBJ1-1 TRBV5-1 CASSQGQVPEAFF
TRBJ1-3 TRBV6-1 CATKRVRGGNTIYF
TRBJ1-1 TRBV7-2 CASSSWEPNTEAFF
TRBJ1-3 TRBV5-1 CASSFGTKYLSGNTIYF
TRBJ2-7 TRBV12-3/TRBV12-4 CASSLGALTYEQYF
TRBJ2-7 TRBV20-1 CSASPLTSGKKDEQYF
TRBJ1-2 TRBV7-8 CASSRAQGNYGYTF
TRBJ2-1 TRBV28 CASSTYSSGRLNEQFF
TRBJ1-1 TRBV5-1 CASSLSTARARTEAFF
TRBJ1-1 TRBV18 CASSQDMNTEAFF
TRBJ1-1 TRBV4-3 CASSQSGTAIEAFF
TRBJ2-7 TRBV28 CASSPPGNHYEQYF
TRBJ1-4 TRBV5-1 CASSGGLTNEKLFF
TRBJ2-4 TRBV4-1 CASSQGGTLHAAKNIQYF
TRBJ2-7 TRBV20-1 CSANRGNSYEQYF
TRBJ2-7 TRBV18 CASSPLAVSSYEQYF
TRBJ2-3 TRBV15 CTTSRGGGITTQYF